This T cell receptor (beta chain) was documented in a study of blood T cell repertoires in COVID-19. Across the whole study: PBMCs, B-cell-depleted T cells, or T cells were the source of the cDNA or gDNA that made up the material.

The assay was immunoSEQ multiplex PCR, and TCRdb's table has in-frame clones only and misses some. The repertoire has some 290,000 clones, roughly nine tenths of them found once; the top ten carry approximately 12%. The CDR3 has 16 residues. V lost 1 base, J lost 1 base, and 13 bases lay in between. Germline V lookup: CDR1 SGHVS, CDR2 FNYEAQ. Seattle's enrolled individuals joined amid active infection and were then monitored longitudinally. The specimen sequenced was peripheral blood. The rearrangement links TRBV7-6 to TRBJ2-5; TRBD2 is a possible D gene (6 bases). This clonotype originated in a woman aged 25 to 39 with COVID-19, enrolled during active disease. CDR3 sequence: CASSLVRGTFQETQYF. As DNA, the CDR3 is TGTGCCAGCAGCTTAGTTCGCGGGACTTTCCAAGAGACCCAGTACTTC.